These 8 T cell receptor beta chains originate from one sample sequenced in a study of blood T cell repertoires in COVID-19. The table came from immunoSEQ multiplex PCR; TCRdb's copy has only in-frame clones and leaves some out. This sample has some 74,000 clones, with roughly 90% found just once. The specimen was peripheral blood. The origin of the receptors is a man in his forties or fifties with acute or convalescent COVID-19.

This chain joins TRBV5-6 and TRBJ1-6; a possible D gene is TRBD1 (6 bases). This CDR3 has 17 amino acids. Germline CDR1 and CDR2: SGHDT and YYEEEE. Trimming cost V 3 bases and J 0 bases, with 13 bases left between them. The CDR3 sequence: CASSWGGAGSYNSPLHF. The CDR3 DNA reads as TGTGCCAGCAGCTGGGGGGGGGCAGGCTCCTATAATTCACCCCTCCACTTT.

This clone was observed a single time. V usage is TRBV9 and J usage is TRBJ2-2; D perhaps matches TRBD2 (5 bases). The CDR3 is 16 residues long. Trimming removed 0 bases at V and 11 bases at J, with 20 bases between. The germline CDR1 and CDR2 sequences are SGDLS and YYNGEE. Written as DNA, the CDR3 is TGTGCCAGCAGCGTAGCTACTAGTACCTCACCTCCCGAGCTGTTTTTT. Its protein product is CASSVATSTSPPELFF.

The chain joins TRBV3-1 (or the pseudogene TRBV3-2) to TRBJ2-7; D uncertain. V dropped 0 bases and J dropped 0 bases, with 6 bases sitting between them. The CDR3 consists of 14 residues. In germline, CDR1 is LGHDT, CDR2 YNNKEL (reference sequence). CDR3 region: CASSQEGSSYEQYF. The CDR3 DNA reads TGTGCCAGCAGCCAAGAGGGCAGCTCCTACGAGCAGTACTTC.

The chain has TRBV27 and TRBJ2-3; 9 bases are shared with TRBD1. The ends lost 5 bases at V and 3 bases at J; junction bases unmatched: 6. The CDR3 runs 15 residues. CDR1 and CDR2 (germline): MNHEY, SMNVEV (reference sequence). The CDR3 DNA is TGTGCCAGCAGTCTCTCGACAGGGGGGACAGATACGCAGTATTTT. It codes for CASSLSTGGTDTQYF.

The chain combines TRBV27 with TRBJ1-5, with 8 bases that match TRBD1. V lost 5 bases to trimming and J lost 5 bases; unmatched junction nucleotides: 2. There are 13 residues in the CDR3. The V gene's germline CDR1 is MNHEY and CDR2 SMNVEV (reference sequence). CDR3 bases: TGTGCCAGCAGTGGACAGGGCCATCAGCCCCAGCATTTT. Translation: CASSGQGHQPQHF.

The chain carries TRBV2 and TRBJ2-6; possible D gene TRBD1, 5 bases. Germline CDR1 reads SNHLY; CDR2 reads FYNNEI. The CDR3 covers 15 residues. Deletions cut 2 bases from V and 4 bases from J, with 9 bases between. The CDR3 nucleotides read TGTGCCAGCAGTGAACAGGGATACGGGGCCAACGTCCTGACTTTC. As protein: CASSEQGYGANVLTF.

This rearrangement joins TRBV7-9 to TRBJ2-5; 11 nucleotides agree with TRBD2. The germline gives CDR1 SEHNR, CDR2 FQNEAQ (reference sequence). Germline trimming cut 10 bases from V and 5 bases from J; bases unmatched to any gene: 9. There are 14 residues in the CDR3. The DNA of the CDR3 is TGTGCCACCAGTAGGACTAGCGGGCTTGAGACCCAGTACTTC. Protein sequence: CATSRTSGLETQYF.

The chain couples TRBV5-5 to TRBJ1-2; TRBD1 matches at 7 bases. The germline gives CDR1 SGHKS, CDR2 YYEKEE (reference sequence). V shed 4 bases, J shed 2 bases, and the junction held 5 bases outside the gene matches. CDR3 size: 14 residues. The CDR3, as DNA: TGTGCCAGCAGCGGACAGACAGGGAACTATGGCTACACCTTC. Its protein product is CASSGQTGNYGYTF. Combining the CDR3 with reference TRBV5-5 and TRBJ1-2 gives the whole variable domain DAGVTQSPTHLIKTRGQQVTLRCSPISGHKSVSWYQQVLGQGPQFIFQYYEKEERGRGNFPDRFSARQFPNYSSELNVNALLLGDSALYLCASSGQTGNYGYTFGSGTRLTVV.